This T cell receptor (beta chain) was observed in a study of PD-L1 blockade in urothelial cancer. Findings of the study overall: In blood at 3 weeks, tumor-associated clones expanded more among patients with durable benefit.

Points on this clone: The antigen is unknown.

This CDR3 is built from 11 residues. Germline assignment: CDR1 MDHEN and CDR2 SYDVKM. V lost 5 bases to trimming and J lost 6 bases, with 7 bases between them. As to time point: pretreatment peripheral blood. Synthetic templates analogous to TCR were spiked into all PCRs individually. This table comes from immunoSEQ multiplex PCR, and its TCRdb copy is limited to in-frame clones, with some not included. Of around 130,000 clones detected, 84% appear once; the ten largest clones hold roughly 3.2%. V gene TRBV28 combines with J gene TRBJ1-2; D unclear. This TCR derives from a man aged 45-60 years with urothelial cancer. This material consisted of PBMCs, taken around atezolizumab (anti-PD-L1) treatment. The CDR3 region is CASSPSDGYTF. The CDR3 DNA sequence: TGTGCCAGCAGTCCTTCCGATGGCTACACCTTC.